The 18 T cell receptor beta chains presented below share a single source sample, sequenced in a study of blood T cells in healthy people across ages. Sample-barcoded 5' priming and a J-beta primer mix drove a second PCR of 7 to 11 cycles. TCRdb independently ran MiXCR on the 5' RACE reads; one entry per CDR3 protein. This table holds over 1,500,000 distinct CDR3 sequences, 40% to 55% found once. What was sequenced was blood. The receptor source for this set is a woman aged 40 to 50 in good health.

The chain has TRBV7-3 and TRBJ2-4, with 8 bases aligning to TRBD1. Trimming took 2 bases from V and 9 from J; bases not matched to a gene: 6. Germline CDR1 SGHTA, CDR2 FQGTGA. CDR3 length: 14 amino acids. The CDR3 nucleotides are TGTGCCAGCAGCTTAGAACAGGGGGACGGCATTCAGTACTTC. Translated: CASSLEQGDGIQYF. Full variable domain (remainder filled in from reference TRBV7-3 and TRBJ2-4): GAGVSQTPSNKVTEKGKYVELRCDPISGHTALYWYRQSLGQGPEFLIYFQGTGAADDSGLPNDRFFAVRPEGSVSTLKIQRTERGDSAVYLCASSLEQGDGIQYFGAGTRLSVL.

The J gene is TRBJ2-3, the V gene TRBV5-1; no clear D gene. Germline V gene lookup returns CDR1 SGHRS and CDR2 YFSETQ. The CDR3 spans 15 residues. V was shortened by 1 base and J by 6 bases, with 15 bases between the two germline ends. CDR3 sequence reads: CASSLSRLREDTQYF. The CDR3 nucleotides are TGCGCCAGCAGCTTGAGCAGGTTGAGAGAGGATACGCAGTATTTT.

This clonotype has a handful of counts. The chain has TRBV10-3 and TRBJ2-1; the match to TRBD1 covers 9 bases. Germline assignment: CDR1 ENHRY and CDR2 SYGVKD. The J segment lost 8 bases and the V segment lost 2 bases, leaving 7 bases of the junction unmatched. This CDR3 is 15 amino acids long. DNA for the CDR3: TGTGCCATCAGTGAGCCTGGGACAGGGATAGATGAGCAGTTCTTC. Protein product: CAISEPGTGIDEQFF.

V gene TRBV20-1 combines with J gene TRBJ2-3; 8 nucleotides align to TRBD1. The CDR3 runs to 13 residues. Germline lookup yields CDR1 DFQATT and CDR2 SNEGSKA (reference sequence). The CDR3 region has the DNA TGCAGCCAGGGGGCGGGGTCTAAGAGGGCGCAGTATTTT. It translates to CSQGAGSKRAQYF.

This clonotype was observed a few times. V usage is TRBV29-1 and J usage is TRBJ1-2; 10 nucleotides align to TRBD1. CDR1 and CDR2 (germline): SQVTM, ANQGSEA. The V gene end was trimmed by 7 bases and the J gene end by 8 bases; junction bases not matched to a gene: 4. This CDR3 comprises 11 residues. The CDR3 DNA follows: TGCAGCGGTCGGGACAGGGGAGGCTACACCTTC. This translates into CSGRDRGGYTF.

This clonotype was counted a few times. This chain uses TRBV5-6 with TRBJ1-2; 9 bases are a match to TRBD1. The CDR3 sequence is 15 residues long. V lost 4 bases, J lost 4 bases, and 8 bases stayed unmatched. Germline V gene data show CDR1 as SGHDT and CDR2 as YYEEEE. CDR3 DNA: TGTGCCAGCAGCCTAGGACAGGGGATGGTCTATGGCTACACCTTC. Protein product: CASSLGQGMVYGYTF.

V and J are TRBV7-2 and TRBJ1-6; 9 nucleotides match TRBD1. The CDR3 contains 17 residues. The ends lost 5 bases at V and 7 bases at J; junction bases unmatched: 12. Germline CDR1 SGHTA, CDR2 FQGNSA. The CDR3 nucleotides read TGTGCCAGCAGCGTATGGGCCGGACAGGGGAGGAATTCACCCCTCCACTTT. Residues: CASSVWAGQGRNSPLHF.

The J gene is TRBJ2-7, the V gene TRBV3-1, with TRBD1 matching over 8 bases. This CDR3 comprises 15 residues. V shed 3 bases, J shed 3 bases, and the junction held 7 bases outside the gene matches. Germline values: CDR1 LGHDT, CDR2 YNNKEL (reference sequence). CDR3 sequence (DNA): TGTGCCAGCAGCCATCCGCGACAGGGGCGCTACGAGCAGTACTTC. Translation gives CASSHPRQGRYEQYF.

This clonotype occurred once. The CDR3 spells CASSDFPGRSTEAFF. For the CDR3, the DNA is TGCGCCAGCAGCGATTTTCCAGGGAGGAGCACTGAAGCTTTCTTT. This chain links TRBV4-1 with TRBJ1-1; tentatively, D is TRBD1 (5 bases). CDR1 and CDR2 (germline): MGHRA, YSYEKL. CDR3 length: 15 residues. Trimming removed 5 bases from V and 4 bases from J, with 17 bases in between.

J is TRBJ2-1 and V is TRBV11-2; TRBD1 matches 9 bases. In germline, CDR1 is SGHAT, CDR2 FQNNGV. The CDR3 is made up of 13 amino acids. V lost 4 bases, J lost 10 bases, and 5 bases stayed unmatched. CDR3: CASSCDRGYEQFF. The CDR3 bases are TGTGCCAGCAGCTGTGACAGGGGGTACGAGCAGTTCTTC.

This clonotype was counted ten times or more. The chain has TRBV6-2 or TRBV6-3 and TRBJ2-7, with D perhaps TRBD1 (5 bases). Germline-derived CDR1 and CDR2 are MNHEY and SVGEGT. The CDR3 has 12 amino acids. The V and J ends lost 8 bases and 2 bases respectively, with 10 bases between them. Written as DNA, the CDR3 is TGTGCCAGCGCTAAGACAGCCTACGAGCAGTACTTC. It is translated as CASAKTAYEQYF.

This rearrangement joins TRBV6-1 to TRBJ2-5, with unresolved D. The germline V and J ends were trimmed by 1 base and 7 bases, with 13 bases remaining between them. The CDR3 sequence is 14 residues long. CDR1 and CDR2 (germline): MNHNS, SASEGT. Here the CDR3 reads CASSEDPYLGTQYF. CDR3 nucleotides: TGTGCCAGCAGTGAAGACCCCTACTTGGGGACCCAGTACTTC.

The chain employs TRBV6-5 and TRBJ2-1; the D gene is possibly TRBD1 (6 bases). This CDR3 contains 14 residues. Germline V gene lookup returns CDR1 MNHEY and CDR2 SVGAGI. The V end was cut by 6 bases, the J end by 8 bases, with 17 bases between. The CDR3: CASSQQGPQHEQFF. CDR3 DNA: TGTGCCAGCAGCCAACAGGGTCCCCAGCATGAGCAGTTCTTC.

The rearrangement links TRBV6-5 to TRBJ2-1; 11 positions agree with TRBD1. CDR1 MNHEY and CDR2 SVGAGI come from the germline V gene. With V trimmed by 2 bases and J by 7 bases, 4 bases remained unmatched. This CDR3 contains 15 residues. The CDR3 here is CASSYGTGGVNEQFF. DNA for the CDR3: TGTGCCAGCAGTTACGGGACAGGGGGAGTGAATGAGCAGTTCTTC.

This clonotype showed up just a few times. The chain uses TRBV12-3 or TRBV12-4 and TRBJ2-1; D gene uncertain. The V end was cut by 5 bases, the J end by 0 bases, with 8 bases between. This CDR3 contains 14 residues. The CDR3 protein is CASSMMSSYNEQFF. The CDR3, as DNA: TGTGCCAGCAGTATGATGAGCTCCTACAATGAGCAGTTCTTC.

The rearrangement links TRBV12-3 or TRBV12-4 to TRBJ1-2; no firm D call. V lost 6 bases to trimming and J lost 4 bases, with 15 bases between them. The CDR3 is 14 residues long. The CDR3, as DNA: TGTGCCAGCAGCCTCCCGGTAAAGGGCTATGGCTACACCTTC. It translates to CASSLPVKGYGYTF.

This chain uses TRBV7-9 with TRBJ1-2; possibly TRBD1 for D (6 bases). The CDR3 contains 13 residues. V was pared by 6 bases and J by 4 bases, with 12 bases between. Germline lookup yields CDR1 SEHNR and CDR2 FQNEAQ (reference sequence). Here the CDR3 reads CASRGGEVYGYTF. The CDR3 DNA sequence: TGTGCCAGCAGGGGGGGCGAAGTCTATGGCTACACCTTC.

This clonotype is a singleton in its sample. The chain joins TRBV7-9 to TRBJ2-7; 12 nucleotides align to TRBD2. Germline-derived CDR1 and CDR2 are SEHNR and FQNEAQ (reference sequence). Germline trimming cut 7 bases from V and 7 bases from J; bases unmatched to any gene: 8. The CDR3 has 14 residues. CDR3 region: CASTASGGGNEQYF. CDR3 DNA sequence: TGTGCCAGCACCGCTAGCGGGGGGGGCAATGAGCAGTACTTC.